This T cell receptor (beta chain) was sequenced during a study of cytomegalovirus exposure and HLA in healthy donors. Findings and caveats of the study: It is likely that the observed cluster of highly shared sequence variants was a sequencing artifact.

To note about this clone: The antigen remains undetermined.

CDR3 size: 14 residues. Trimming took 9 bases from V and 4 from J; bases not matched to a gene: 12. The germline gives CDR1 MNHNS, CDR2 SASEGT. PCR primers comprised 60 Vbeta and 13 Jbeta primers. Here immunoSEQ multiplex PCR was the method, and the copy in TCRdb shows in-frame clones only, minus some. The repertoire table contains 100,000 to 150,000 clones. This TCR derives from a woman aged 40 to 49 in good health and CMV-seronegative. Sequencing was carried out using PBMCs. J is TRBJ2-7 and V is TRBV6-1; 7 nucleotides line up with TRBD1. The CDR3 DNA follows: TGTGCCAGTAGACAGGGCAGGGGGACATACGAGCAGTACGTC. This gives the protein CASRQGRGTYEQYV.